The clone carrying this T cell receptor beta chain occurred many times. In TCRdb, the RT-PCR reads were re-called with MiXCR into one record per CDR3 protein. The sample lists approximately 20,000 distinct CDR3 sequences; about 5% were seen once. The source of the sample is a study of patients and donors after allogeneic stem cell transplantation. Specimen: blood, either unsorted or a sorted T cell fraction (not recorded which). The clonotype comes from a human donor who was either an allogeneic HSCT recipient or a stem cell or donor lymphocyte infusion donor (not recorded which). It is not recorded whose cells these are; they may come from a transplant donor.

CDR3 residues: CASGWGTEAFF. As DNA, the CDR3 is TGTGCTAGTGGTTGGGGCACTGAAGCTTTCTTT. The rearrangement links TRBV12-5 to TRBJ1-1; no firm D call. V lost 4 bases to trimming and J lost 4 bases, with 4 bases between them. Germline CDR1 reads LGHNT; CDR2 reads FRNRAP. There are 11 residues in the CDR3.